This T cell receptor beta chain was recorded in a study of beta chain features in type 1 diabetes. Study-wide context: No age, gender or cell yield differences were seen between patients and healthy donors. Study results and limitations: The study found moderately but significantly shorter TCRB CDR3s in all four CD4+ subsets of Type 1 diabetes patients.

After removal of 6 bases from V and 1 base from J, the junction contained 12 bases not matched to a gene. The germline V gene has CDR1 KGHSH and CDR2 LQKENI. This CDR3 comprises 16 residues. This clone turned up a few times. Its antigen remains unidentified. One heparinised draw of blood, averaging about 110 mL, came from each donor. Each of the CD4+ naive, central memory, regulatory and stem cell-like memory populations was sorted via CD45RO/CCR7/CD25/CD127/CD95/CD27. Every bit of the isolated RNA underwent reverse transcription, so sequencing read expressed TCRB transcripts. Profiled with immunoSEQ multiplex PCR; TCRdb holds only in-frame clones, not every one. The repertoire holds 130,000 to 150,000 clones, with approximately 52% as singletons.

V and J are TRBV18 and TRBJ2-7, with 7 bases fitting TRBD1. The sequencing sample was made of Tregs from blood. This TCR was recovered from a man aged 18 to 35 in good health. The CDR3 spells CASSPDRVVGSYEQYF. The CDR3 DNA reads as TGTGCCAGCTCCCCCGACAGGGTCGTCGGGTCCTACGAGCAGTACTTC. Full variable domain (outside the CDR3, taken from reference TRBV18 and TRBJ2-7): NAGVMQNPRHLVRRRGQEARLRCSPMKGHSHVYWYRQLPEEGLKFMVYLQKENIIDESGMPKERFSAEFPKEGPSILRIQQVVRGDSAAYFCASSPDRVVGSYEQYFGPGTRLTVT.